Following are 8 T cell receptor beta chains from one sample sequenced in a study of CD8+CD57+ T cells in acquired aplastic anemia. Genomic DNA, the template, was used for profiling of the TCR beta VDJ and CDR3. Each CDR3 protein is one row after TCRdb ran MiXCR on the reads. The repertoire has some 200,000 distinct CDR3 sequences, almost 35% of them found once; the top ten carry 0.95% to 1.3%. Sequencing used sorted CD4+, CD8+, or CD8+CD57+ T cells (not recorded which) from PBMCs. Every receptor here comes from a human donor in good health, serving as a control.

This clonotype was counted a few times. The chain has TRBV9 and TRBJ1-1; TRBD1 aligns across 8 bases. This CDR3 spans 16 amino acids. Germline V lookup: CDR1 SGDLS, CDR2 YYNGEE. Trimming removed 2 bases from V and 4 bases from J; junction bases left unmatched: 10. CDR3 coding DNA: TGTGCCAGCAGCGTCCGCGCAGGGGGCGGGCTCACTGAAGCTTTCTTT. Protein sequence: CASSVRAGGGLTEAFF.

In DNA form, the CDR3 reads TGTGCCAGCATAGCGCGGACTGAAGCTTTCTTT. The encoded protein is CASIARTEAFF. The rearrangement links TRBV7-9 to TRBJ1-1; D is uncertain. This CDR3 contains 11 residues. V was shortened by 7 bases and J by 5 bases, with 8 bases between the two germline ends. The germline V gene has CDR1 SEHNR and CDR2 FQNEAQ (reference sequence).

This clonotype was found many times. J is TRBJ1-1 and V is TRBV20-1; 10 positions agree with TRBD1. The J segment lost 5 bases and the V segment lost 6 bases, leaving 12 bases of the junction unmatched. Germline assignment: CDR1 DFQATT and CDR2 SNEGSKA (reference sequence). The CDR3 spans 15 residues. In nucleotides, the CDR3 is TGCAGTGCGCCAACCCCGGGACAGGGGAGAACTGAAGCTTTCTTT. Its protein product is CSAPTPGQGRTEAFF.

In this sample, this clonotype turned up a few times. The CDR3 sequence is CAWSVLGRYYGYTF. CDR3 nucleotides: TGTGCCTGGAGTGTACTGGGACGGTACTATGGCTACACCTTC. The chain uses TRBV30 and TRBJ1-2; TRBD1 is a possible D gene (5 bases). The germline CDR1 and CDR2 sequences are GTSNPN and SVGIG (reference sequence). Trimming took off 0 bases at V and 3 bases at J, with 11 bases between the two ends. The CDR3 loop spans 14 amino acids.

At least ten counts were recorded for this clonotype. The chain employs TRBV19 and TRBJ2-1; D might be TRBD2 (6 bases). Per the germline V gene, CDR1 is LNHDA and CDR2 is SQIVND (reference sequence). Trimming stripped 8 bases from V and 8 bases from J, with 16 bases between. The CDR3 is 13 amino acids. In DNA, the CDR3 is TGTGCCAGTTCGCTCACTAGCTTCCATGAGCAGTTCTTC. Residues: CASSLTSFHEQFF.

Remarks on this clonotype: The CDR3 does not close with the conserved phenylalanine or tryptophan, likely indicating a read error. The chain is built from TRBV5-1 and TRBJ2-3; TRBD2 might be the D (5 bases). The CDR3 consists of 14 residues. The germline V gene has CDR1 SGHRS and CDR2 YFSETQ. Trimming stripped 6 bases from V and 1 base from J, with 12 bases between. The CDR3 loop reads CASNEGGGTDTQYS. The CDR3 DNA reads as TGCGCCAGCAACGAAGGAGGTGGCACAGATACGCAGTATTCT.

The rearrangement joins TRBV2 to TRBJ2-7; 8 bases line up with TRBD2. Germline-derived CDR1 and CDR2 are SNHLY and FYNNEI. The CDR3 sequence is 14 residues long. The trim removed 5 bases at V and 2 bases at J, leaving 5 bases unmatched. This CDR3 reads CASSKLAVTYEQYF. The DNA of the CDR3 is TGTGCCAGCAGTAAACTAGCGGTCACCTACGAGCAGTACTTC.

This clonotype was counted many times. The chain combines TRBV19 with TRBJ2-7; 9 bases are shared with TRBD2. The CDR3 is made up of 14 amino acids. The junction had 12 bases not matched to a gene; V was cut back by 9 bases and J by 6 bases. Germline CDR1 LNHDA, CDR2 SQIVND (reference sequence). CDR3 residues: CASRSGNSGGEQYF. The DNA of the CDR3 is TGTGCCAGCCGTAGTGGGAATAGCGGGGGCGAGCAGTACTTC.